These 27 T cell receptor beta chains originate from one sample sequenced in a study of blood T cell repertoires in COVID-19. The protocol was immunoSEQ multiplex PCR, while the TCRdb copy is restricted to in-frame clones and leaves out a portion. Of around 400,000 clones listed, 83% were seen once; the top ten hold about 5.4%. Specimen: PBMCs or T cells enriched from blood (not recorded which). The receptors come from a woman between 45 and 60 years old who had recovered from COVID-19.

In DNA, the CDR3 is TGTGCCAGCAGCTTAGGGTCGAGCGGGGGGGCTCTAAGAACGCAGTATTTT. This translates into CASSLGSSGGALRTQYF. The rearrangement links TRBV11-3 to TRBJ2-3; 10 bases fit TRBD2. The germline V gene encodes CDR1 SGHNT and CDR2 YENEEA. The CDR3 runs to 17 residues. With V trimmed by 1 base and J by 9 bases, 13 bases remained unmatched.

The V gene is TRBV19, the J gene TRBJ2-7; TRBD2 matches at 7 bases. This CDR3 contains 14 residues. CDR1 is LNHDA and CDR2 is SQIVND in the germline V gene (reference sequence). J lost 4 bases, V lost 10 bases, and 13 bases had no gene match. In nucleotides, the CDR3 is TGTGCCACCGCTAGCGGTCTCCGGGGTTACGAGCAGTACTTC. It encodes CATASGLRGYEQYF.

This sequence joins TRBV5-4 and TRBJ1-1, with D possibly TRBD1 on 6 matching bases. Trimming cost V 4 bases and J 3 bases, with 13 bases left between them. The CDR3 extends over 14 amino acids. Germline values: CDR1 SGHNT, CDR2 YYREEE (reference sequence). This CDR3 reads CASSRGEGDTEAFF. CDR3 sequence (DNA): TGTGCCAGCAGCCGGGGAGAGGGGGACACTGAAGCTTTCTTT.

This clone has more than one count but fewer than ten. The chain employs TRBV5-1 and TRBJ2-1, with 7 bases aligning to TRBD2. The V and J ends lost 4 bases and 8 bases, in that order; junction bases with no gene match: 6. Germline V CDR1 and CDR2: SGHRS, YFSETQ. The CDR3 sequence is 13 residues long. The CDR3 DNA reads TGCGCCAGCAGCACGGGGGAGGGCTATGAGCAGTTCTTC. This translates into CASSTGEGYEQFF.

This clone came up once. The CDR3 nucleotides read TGTGCCAGTTCTGCCGGGACAGGGTACAATGAGCAGTTCTTC. Its protein product is CASSAGTGYNEQFF. The chain couples TRBV19 to TRBJ2-1; 9 nucleotides align to TRBD1. Looked up from germline, CDR1 is LNHDA and CDR2 is SQIVND (reference sequence). The CDR3 totals 14 residues. Unmatched junction bases numbered 6, after V lost 8 bases and J lost 4 bases.

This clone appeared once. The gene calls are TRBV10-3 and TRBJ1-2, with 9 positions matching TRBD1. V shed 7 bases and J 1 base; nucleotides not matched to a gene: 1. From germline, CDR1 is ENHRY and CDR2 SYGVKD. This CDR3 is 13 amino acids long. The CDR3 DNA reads TGTGCCATCATGGGACAGGGTAACTATGGCTACACCTTC. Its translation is CAIMGQGNYGYTF.

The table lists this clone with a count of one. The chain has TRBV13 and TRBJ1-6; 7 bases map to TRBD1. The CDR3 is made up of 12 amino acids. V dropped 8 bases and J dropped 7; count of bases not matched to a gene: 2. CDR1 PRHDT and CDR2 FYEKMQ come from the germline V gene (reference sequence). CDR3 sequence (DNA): TGTGCCAGCCGGGACAGAAATTCACCCCTCCACTTT. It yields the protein CASRDRNSPLHF.

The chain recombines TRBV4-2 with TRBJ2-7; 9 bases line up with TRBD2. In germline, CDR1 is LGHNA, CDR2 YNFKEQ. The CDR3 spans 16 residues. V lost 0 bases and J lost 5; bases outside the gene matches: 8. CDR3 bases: TGTGCCAGCAGCCAAGATTTGGCTAGCGGGGACCACGAGCAGTACTTC. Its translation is CASSQDLASGDHEQYF.

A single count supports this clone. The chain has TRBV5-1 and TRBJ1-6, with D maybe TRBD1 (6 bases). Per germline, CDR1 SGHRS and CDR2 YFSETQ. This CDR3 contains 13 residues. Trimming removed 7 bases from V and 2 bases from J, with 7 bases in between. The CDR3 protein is CASQGPYNSPLHF. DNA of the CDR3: TGCGCCAGCCAGGGGCCCTATAATTCACCCCTCCACTTT.

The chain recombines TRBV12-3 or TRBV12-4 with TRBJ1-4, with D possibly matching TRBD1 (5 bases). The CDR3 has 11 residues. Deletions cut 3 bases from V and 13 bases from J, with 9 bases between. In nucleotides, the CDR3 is TGTGCCAGCAGTTTCGACAGCTCACTGTTTTTT. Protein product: CASSFDSSLFF.

The CDR3 bases are TGTGCCAGCCAAACAGGGCTGAATCAGCCCCAGCATTTT. It encodes CASQTGLNQPQHF. The chain uses TRBV19 and TRBJ1-5; TRBD1 is a possible D gene (6 bases). The CDR3 runs 13 residues. V lost 9 bases and J 4 bases, leaving 13 bases between the germline ends. Looked up from germline, CDR1 is LNHDA and CDR2 is SQIVND (reference sequence).

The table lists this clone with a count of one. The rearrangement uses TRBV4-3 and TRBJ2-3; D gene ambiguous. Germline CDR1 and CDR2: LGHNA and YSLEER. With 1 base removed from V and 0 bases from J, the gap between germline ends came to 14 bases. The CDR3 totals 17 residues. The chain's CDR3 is CASSQGFRARSTDTQYF. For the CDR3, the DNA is TGCGCCAGCAGCCAAGGATTCAGAGCGCGCAGCACAGATACGCAGTATTTT.

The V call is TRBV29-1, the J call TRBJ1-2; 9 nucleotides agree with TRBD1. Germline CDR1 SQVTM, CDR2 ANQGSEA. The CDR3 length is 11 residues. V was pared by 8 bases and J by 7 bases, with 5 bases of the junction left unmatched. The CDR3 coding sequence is TGCAGCCTCTGGACAGGGGCTGGCTACACCTTC. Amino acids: CSLWTGAGYTF.

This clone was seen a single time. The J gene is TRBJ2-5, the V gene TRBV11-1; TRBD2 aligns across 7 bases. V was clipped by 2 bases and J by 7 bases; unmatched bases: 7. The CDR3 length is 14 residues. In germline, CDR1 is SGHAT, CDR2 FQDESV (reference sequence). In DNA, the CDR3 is TGTGCCAGCAGCTTAATTGGGAGGGAGGGGACCCAGTACTTC. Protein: CASSLIGREGTQYF.

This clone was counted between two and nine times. The CDR3 DNA is TGTGCCAGCAGCTCGTCCTACGAGCAGTACTTC. Its translation is CASSSSYEQYF. This chain connects TRBV5-4 to TRBJ2-7; no firm D call. This CDR3 has 11 amino acids. The germline CDR1 and CDR2 sequences are SGHNT and YYREEE (reference sequence). V was cut by 3 bases and J by 1 base, with 2 bases left in between. The variable domain in full, with the rest retrieved from reference TRBV5-4 and TRBJ2-7, is ETGVTQSPTHLIKTRGQQVTLRCSSQSGHNTVSWYQQALGQGPQFIFQYYREEENGRGNFPPRFSGLQFPNYSSELNVNALELDDSALYLCASSSSYEQYFGPGTRLTVT.

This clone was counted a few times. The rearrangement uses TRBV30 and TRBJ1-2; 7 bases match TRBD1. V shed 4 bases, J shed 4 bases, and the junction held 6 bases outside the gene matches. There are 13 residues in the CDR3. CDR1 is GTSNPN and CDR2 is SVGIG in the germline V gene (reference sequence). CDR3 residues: CAWKPGGSYGYTF. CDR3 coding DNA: TGTGCCTGGAAGCCAGGGGGAAGCTATGGCTACACCTTC.

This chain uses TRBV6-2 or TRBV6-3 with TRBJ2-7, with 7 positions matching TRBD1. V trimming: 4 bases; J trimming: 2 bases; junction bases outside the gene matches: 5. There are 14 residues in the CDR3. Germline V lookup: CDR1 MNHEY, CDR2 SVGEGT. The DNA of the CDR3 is TGTGCCAGCAGTTCGGGGACAGTCACCTACGAGCAGTACTTC. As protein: CASSSGTVTYEQYF.

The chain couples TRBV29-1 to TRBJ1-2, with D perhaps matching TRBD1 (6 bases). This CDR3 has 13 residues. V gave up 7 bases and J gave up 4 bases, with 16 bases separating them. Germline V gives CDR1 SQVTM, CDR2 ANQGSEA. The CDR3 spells CSADEGGGYGYTF. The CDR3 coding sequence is TGCAGCGCCGATGAAGGGGGGGGCTATGGCTACACCTTC.

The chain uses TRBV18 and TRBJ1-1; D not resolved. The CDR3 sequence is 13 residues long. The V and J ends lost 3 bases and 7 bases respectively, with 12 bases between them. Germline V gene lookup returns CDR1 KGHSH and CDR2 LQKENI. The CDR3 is CASSPSAALEAFF. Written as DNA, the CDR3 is TGTGCCAGCTCACCGTCGGCAGCGCTTGAAGCTTTCTTT.

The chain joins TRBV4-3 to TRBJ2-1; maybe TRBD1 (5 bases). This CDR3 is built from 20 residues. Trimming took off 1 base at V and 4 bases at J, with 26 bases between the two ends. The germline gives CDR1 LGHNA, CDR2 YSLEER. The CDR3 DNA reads TGCGCCAGCAGCCAAGCAAGAGGACAAGCAAGTGCACGGATTTACAATGAGCAGTTCTTC. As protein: CASSQARGQASARIYNEQFF.

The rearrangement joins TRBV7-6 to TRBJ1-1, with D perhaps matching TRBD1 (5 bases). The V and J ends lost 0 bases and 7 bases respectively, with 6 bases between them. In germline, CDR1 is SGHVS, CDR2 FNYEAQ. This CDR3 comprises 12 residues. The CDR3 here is CASSLAGREAFF. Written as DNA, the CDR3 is TGTGCCAGCAGCTTAGCGGGGCGTGAAGCTTTCTTT.

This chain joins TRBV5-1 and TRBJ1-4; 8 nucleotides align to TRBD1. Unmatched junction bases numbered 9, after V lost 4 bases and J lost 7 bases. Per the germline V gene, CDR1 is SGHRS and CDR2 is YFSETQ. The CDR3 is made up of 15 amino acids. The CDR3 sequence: CASSPGQGASEKLFF. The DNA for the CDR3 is TGCGCCAGCAGCCCTGGACAGGGAGCTTCTGAAAAACTGTTTTTT.

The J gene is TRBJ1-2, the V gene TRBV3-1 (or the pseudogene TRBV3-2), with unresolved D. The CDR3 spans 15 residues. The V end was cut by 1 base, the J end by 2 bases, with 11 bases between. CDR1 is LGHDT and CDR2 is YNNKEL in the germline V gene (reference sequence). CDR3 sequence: CASSQVLGQNYGYTF. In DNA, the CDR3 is TGTGCCAGCAGCCAAGTGCTTGGGCAGAACTATGGCTACACCTTC.

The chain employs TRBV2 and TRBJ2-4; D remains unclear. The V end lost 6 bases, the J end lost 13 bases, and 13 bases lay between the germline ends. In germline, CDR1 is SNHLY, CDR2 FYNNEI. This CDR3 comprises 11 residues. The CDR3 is CASSAPGSQYF. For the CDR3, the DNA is TGTGCCAGCAGCGCCCCCGGTTCCCAGTACTTC.

CDR3 sequence reads: CAWSSFGGPGANVLTF. The CDR3 region has the DNA TGTGCCTGGAGTTCTTTCGGGGGACCTGGGGCCAACGTCCTGACTTTC. The chain joins TRBV30 to TRBJ2-6; D is possibly TRBD2 (6 bases). Germline CDR1 is GTSNPN and CDR2 is SVGIG (reference sequence). This CDR3 has 16 amino acids. V was shortened by 2 bases and J by 2 bases, with 13 bases between the two germline ends.

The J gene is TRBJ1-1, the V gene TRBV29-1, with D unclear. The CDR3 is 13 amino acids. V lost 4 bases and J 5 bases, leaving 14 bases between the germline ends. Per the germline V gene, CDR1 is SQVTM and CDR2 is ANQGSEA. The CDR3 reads CSVVRSMATEAFF. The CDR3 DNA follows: TGCAGCGTTGTTCGTTCGATGGCTACTGAAGCTTTCTTT.

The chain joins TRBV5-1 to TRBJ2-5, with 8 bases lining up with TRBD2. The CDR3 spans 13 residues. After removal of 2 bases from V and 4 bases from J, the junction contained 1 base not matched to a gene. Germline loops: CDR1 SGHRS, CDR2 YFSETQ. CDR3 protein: CASSLAGVETQYF. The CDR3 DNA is TGCGCCAGCAGCTTAGCGGGAGTAGAGACCCAGTACTTC.